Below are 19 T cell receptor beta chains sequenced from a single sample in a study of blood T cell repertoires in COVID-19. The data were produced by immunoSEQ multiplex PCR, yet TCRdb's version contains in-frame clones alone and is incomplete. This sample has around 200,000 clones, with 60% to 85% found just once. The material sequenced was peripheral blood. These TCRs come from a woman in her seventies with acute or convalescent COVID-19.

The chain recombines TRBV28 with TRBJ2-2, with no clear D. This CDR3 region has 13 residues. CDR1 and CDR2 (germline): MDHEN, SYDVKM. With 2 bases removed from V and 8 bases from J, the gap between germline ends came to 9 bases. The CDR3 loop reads CASSLIESGELFF. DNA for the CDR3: TGTGCCAGCAGTTTAATAGAGTCGGGGGAGCTGTTTTTT.

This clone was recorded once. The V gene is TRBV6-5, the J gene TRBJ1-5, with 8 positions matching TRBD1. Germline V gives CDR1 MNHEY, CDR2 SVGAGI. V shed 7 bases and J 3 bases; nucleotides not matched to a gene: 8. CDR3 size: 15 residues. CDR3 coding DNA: TGTGCCAGCAAGGGAGGACAGGGCCCCAATCAGCCCCAGCATTTT. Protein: CASKGGQGPNQPQHF.

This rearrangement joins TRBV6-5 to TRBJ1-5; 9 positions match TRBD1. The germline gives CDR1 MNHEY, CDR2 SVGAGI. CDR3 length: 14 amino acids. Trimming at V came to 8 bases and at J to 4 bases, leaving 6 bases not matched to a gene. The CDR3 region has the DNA TGTGCCAGCGCTCGAGGGACAGGGAATCAGCCCCAGCATTTT. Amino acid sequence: CASARGTGNQPQHF.

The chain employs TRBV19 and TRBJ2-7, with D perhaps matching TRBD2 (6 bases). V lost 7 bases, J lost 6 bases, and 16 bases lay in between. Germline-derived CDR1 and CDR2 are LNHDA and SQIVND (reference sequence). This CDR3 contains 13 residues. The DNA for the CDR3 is TGTGCCAGTACCCCCCCCCAGGGAGGCGAGCAGTACTTC. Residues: CASTPPQGGEQYF. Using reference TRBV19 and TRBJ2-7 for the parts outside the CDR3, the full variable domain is DGGITQSPKYLFRKEGQNVTLSCEQNLNHDAMYWYRQDPGQGLRLIYYSQIVNDFQKGDIAEGYSVSREKKESFPLTVTSAQKNPTAFYLCASTPPQGGEQYFGPGTRLTVT.

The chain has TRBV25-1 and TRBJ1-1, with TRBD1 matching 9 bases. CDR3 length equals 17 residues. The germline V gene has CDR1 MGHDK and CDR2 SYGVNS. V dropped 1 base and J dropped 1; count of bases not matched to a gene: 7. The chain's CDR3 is CASSEFVGTGRNTEAFF. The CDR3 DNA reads TGTGCCAGCAGTGAATTCGTGGGGACAGGGAGGAACACTGAAGCTTTCTTT.

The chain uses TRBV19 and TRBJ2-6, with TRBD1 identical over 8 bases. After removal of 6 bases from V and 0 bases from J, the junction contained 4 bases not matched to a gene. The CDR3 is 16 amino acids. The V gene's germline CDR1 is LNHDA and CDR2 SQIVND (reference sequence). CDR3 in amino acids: CASRETGGSGANVLTF. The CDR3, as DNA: TGTGCCAGTAGAGAAACAGGGGGCTCTGGGGCCAACGTCCTGACTTTC.

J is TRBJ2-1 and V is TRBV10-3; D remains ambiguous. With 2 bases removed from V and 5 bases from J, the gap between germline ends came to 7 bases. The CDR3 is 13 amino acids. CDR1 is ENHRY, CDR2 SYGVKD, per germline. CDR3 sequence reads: CAISEGRDNEQFF. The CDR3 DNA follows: TGTGCCATCAGTGAGGGTAGAGACAATGAGCAGTTCTTC.

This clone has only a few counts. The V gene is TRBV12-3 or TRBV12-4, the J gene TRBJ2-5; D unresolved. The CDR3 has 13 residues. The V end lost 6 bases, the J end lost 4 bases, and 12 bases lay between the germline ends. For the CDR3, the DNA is TGTGCCAGCAGCCTACTCAATGGAGAGACCCAGTACTTC. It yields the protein CASSLLNGETQYF.

This chain's CDR3 is CASSEGRQSGTETQYF. For the CDR3, the DNA is TGTGCCAGCAGCGAGGGGCGTCAGTCGGGTACGGAGACCCAGTACTTC. The genes are TRBV9 and TRBJ2-5; maybe TRBD1 (5 bases). From germline, CDR1 is SGDLS and CDR2 YYNGEE. V was pared by 3 bases and J by 5 bases, with 20 bases between. The CDR3 loop spans 16 amino acids.

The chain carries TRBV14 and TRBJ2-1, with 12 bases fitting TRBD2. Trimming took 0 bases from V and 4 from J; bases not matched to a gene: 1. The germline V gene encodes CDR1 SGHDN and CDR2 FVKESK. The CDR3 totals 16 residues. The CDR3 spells CASSQDLAGGYNEQFF. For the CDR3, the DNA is TGTGCCAGCAGCCAAGATCTAGCGGGAGGGTACAATGAGCAGTTCTTC.

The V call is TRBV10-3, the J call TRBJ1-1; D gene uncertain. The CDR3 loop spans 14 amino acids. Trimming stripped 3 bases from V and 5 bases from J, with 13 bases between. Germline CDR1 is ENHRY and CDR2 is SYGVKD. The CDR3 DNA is TGTGCCATCAGTGAAAATTCCGGGTATACTGAAGCTTTCTTT. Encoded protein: CAISENSGYTEAFF.

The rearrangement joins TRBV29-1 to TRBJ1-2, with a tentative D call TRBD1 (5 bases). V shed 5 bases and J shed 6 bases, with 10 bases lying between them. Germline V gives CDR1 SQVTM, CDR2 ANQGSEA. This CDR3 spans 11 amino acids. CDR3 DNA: TGCAGCGTTAACTGGGGCGATGGCTACACCTTC. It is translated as CSVNWGDGYTF.

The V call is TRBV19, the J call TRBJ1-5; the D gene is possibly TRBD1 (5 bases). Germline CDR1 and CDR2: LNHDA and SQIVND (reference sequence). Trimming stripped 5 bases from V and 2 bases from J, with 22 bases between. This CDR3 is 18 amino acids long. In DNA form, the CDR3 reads TGTGCCAGTAGTCCCACGGTGACAGCCGTGGTGGGCAATCAGCCCCAGCATTTT. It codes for CASSPTVTAVVGNQPQHF.

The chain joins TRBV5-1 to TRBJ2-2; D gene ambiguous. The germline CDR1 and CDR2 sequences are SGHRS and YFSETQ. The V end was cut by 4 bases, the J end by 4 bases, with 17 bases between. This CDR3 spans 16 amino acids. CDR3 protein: CASSTTLLTSTGELFF. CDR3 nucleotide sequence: TGCGCCAGCAGCACGACCCTACTAACCAGCACCGGGGAGCTGTTTTTT.

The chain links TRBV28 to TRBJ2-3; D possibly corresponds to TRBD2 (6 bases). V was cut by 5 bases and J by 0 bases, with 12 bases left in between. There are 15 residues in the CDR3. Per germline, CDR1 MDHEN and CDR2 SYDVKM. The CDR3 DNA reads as TGTGCCAGCAGTCCGCTAGCGACTAGCACAGATACGCAGTATTTT. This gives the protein CASSPLATSTDTQYF.

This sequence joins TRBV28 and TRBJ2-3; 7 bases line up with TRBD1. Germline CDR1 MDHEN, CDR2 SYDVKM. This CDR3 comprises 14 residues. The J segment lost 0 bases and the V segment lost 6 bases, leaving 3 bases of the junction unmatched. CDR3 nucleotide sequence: TGTGCCAGCAGCCTAGGGGGCAGCACAGATACGCAGTATTTT. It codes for CASSLGGSTDTQYF. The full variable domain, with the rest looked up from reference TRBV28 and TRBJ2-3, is DVKVTQSSRYLVKRTGEKVFLECVQDMDHENMFWYRQDPGLGLRLIYFSYDVKMKEKGDIPEGYSVSREKKERFSLILESASTNQTSMYLCASSLGGSTDTQYFGPGTRLTVL.

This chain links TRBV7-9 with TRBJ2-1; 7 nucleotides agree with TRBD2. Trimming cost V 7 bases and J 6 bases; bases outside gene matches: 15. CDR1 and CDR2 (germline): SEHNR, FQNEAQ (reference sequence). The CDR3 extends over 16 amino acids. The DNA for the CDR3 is TGTGCCAGCACTAAGTCGGCGGGAGTTGGTAGCAATGAGCAGTTCTTC. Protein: CASTKSAGVGSNEQFF. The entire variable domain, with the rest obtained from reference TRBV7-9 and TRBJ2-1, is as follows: DTGVSQNPRHKITKRGQNVTFRCDPISEHNRLYWYRQTLGQGPEFLTYFQNEAQLEKSRLLSDRFSAERPKGSFSTLEIQRTEQGDSAMYLCASTKSAGVGSNEQFFGPGTRLTVL.

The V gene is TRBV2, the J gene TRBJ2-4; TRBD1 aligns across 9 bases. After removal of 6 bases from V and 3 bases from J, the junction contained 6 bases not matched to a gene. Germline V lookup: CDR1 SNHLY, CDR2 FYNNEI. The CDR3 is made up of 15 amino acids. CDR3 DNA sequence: TGTGCCAGCAGCCAACAGGGGGCTGGCAAAAACATTCAGTACTTC. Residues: CASSQQGAGKNIQYF.

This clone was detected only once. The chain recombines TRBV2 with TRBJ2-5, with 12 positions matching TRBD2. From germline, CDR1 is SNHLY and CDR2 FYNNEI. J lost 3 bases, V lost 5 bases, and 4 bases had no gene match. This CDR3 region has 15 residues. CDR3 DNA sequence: TGTGCCAGCAGTTGGCTAGCGGGAGGGGAAGAGACCCAGTACTTC. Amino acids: CASSWLAGGEETQYF.